The 26 T cell receptor beta chains below all came from one sample that was sequenced in a study of T cells in Graves' hyperthyroidism and ophthalmopathy. The investigators amplified TCR beta CDR3 regions from RNA transcripts. RT-PCR in the first round (using the HTBI primer set) targeted the TCR CDR3. TCRdb re-called the multiplex PCR reads with MiXCR, one entry per CDR3 protein. Seen here are about 350,000 distinct CDR3 sequences, about a sixth observed once, and the top ten hold less than 20%. What was sequenced was blood. The source of these receptors is a middle-aged woman with Graves' ophthalmopathy.

Ten or more counts support this clonotype. This chain joins TRBV27 and TRBJ2-2; 8 nucleotides align to TRBD1. CDR1 and CDR2 from the germline V gene are MNHEY and SMNVEV (reference sequence). J lost 3 bases, V lost 3 bases, and 12 bases had no gene match. The CDR3 has 18 amino acids. CDR3 protein: CASSLGRGHWGDTGELFF. The DNA for the CDR3 is TGTGCCAGCAGTTTGGGCAGGGGGCATTGGGGAGACACCGGGGAGCTGTTTTTT.

This clonotype was detected ten times or more. This rearrangement joins TRBV7-9 to TRBJ1-3; the match to TRBD1 covers 7 bases. The V gene's germline CDR1 is SEHNR and CDR2 FQNEAQ (reference sequence). This CDR3 is 14 amino acids long. V was clipped by 4 bases and J by 8 bases; unmatched bases: 8. The CDR3 DNA reads TGTGCCAGCAGCTCTCCGACAGGGCCGGACACCATATATTTT. As protein: CASSSPTGPDTIYF.

This clonotype was counted at least ten times. V and J are TRBV11-2 and TRBJ2-2, with no clear D. Germline V gene data show CDR1 as SGHAT and CDR2 as FQNNGV. With 5 bases removed from V and 4 bases from J, the gap between germline ends came to 11 bases. CDR3 size: 14 residues. The CDR3 DNA reads TGTGCCAGCAGCCCCCTTGGGCGCACCGGGGAGCTGTTTTTT. The encoded protein is CASSPLGRTGELFF.

Regarding this clonotype: One junction end does not reproduce the germline sequence, and a read error may be involved. The V and J genes are TRBV6-2 or TRBV6-3 and TRBJ2-7, with a tentative D call TRBD1 (5 bases). Germline CDR1 is MNHEY and CDR2 is SVGEGT. This CDR3 is 14 amino acids long. The CDR3 loop reads CASRIVRAVDEQSF. In DNA form, the CDR3 reads TGTGCCAGCAGAATTGTCAGGGCGGTCGACGAGCAGTCCTTC.

Ten or more counts support this clonotype. The chain has TRBV9 and TRBJ2-2; D may be TRBD2 (6 bases). This CDR3 spans 15 amino acids. CDR1 is SGDLS and CDR2 is YYNGEE in the germline V gene. Trimming took off 0 bases at V and 1 base at J, with 7 bases between the two ends. For the CDR3, the DNA is TGTGCCAGCAGCGTAGTGCGGGAGAACACCGGGGAGCTGTTTTTT. It is translated as CASSVVRENTGELFF.

This clonotype was observed at least ten times. The rearrangement joins TRBV7-2 to TRBJ1-5; tentatively, D is TRBD1 (6 bases). The CDR3 covers 13 residues. Trimming left V 8 bases short and J 8 bases short, with 16 bases between. Germline CDR1 and CDR2: SGHTA and FQGNSA. The chain's CDR3 is CASGVQGDKPQHF. CDR3 DNA sequence: TGTGCCAGCGGGGTACAGGGAGATAAGCCCCAGCATTTT.

The chain links TRBV27 to TRBJ2-7; D is unresolved. Germline-derived CDR1 and CDR2 are MNHEY and SMNVEV (reference sequence). The V end was cut by 6 bases, the J end by 1 base, with 13 bases between. This CDR3 has 14 amino acids. Here the CDR3 reads CASSPSESSYEQYF. The CDR3 DNA follows: TGTGCCAGCAGCCCGAGTGAGAGTTCCTACGAGCAGTACTTC.

This clonotype was observed a few times. The chain employs TRBV27 and TRBJ1-2; 7 bases match TRBD1. V shed 8 bases and J 0 bases; nucleotides not matched to a gene: 6. Germline CDR1 is MNHEY and CDR2 is SMNVEV (reference sequence). The CDR3 runs to 14 residues. The chain's CDR3 is CASGDREANYGYTF. DNA for the CDR3: TGTGCCAGCGGTGACAGGGAGGCTAACTATGGCTACACCTTC.

This clonotype occurred a few times. The J gene is TRBJ1-1, the V gene TRBV5-5, with TRBD1 as a possible D gene (6 bases). V was clipped by 0 bases and J by 8 bases, with 14 bases between them. Looked up from germline, CDR1 is SGHKS and CDR2 is YYEKEE (reference sequence). The CDR3 has 14 amino acids. CDR3 amino acids: CASSLGSTGTEAFF. The DNA for the CDR3 is TGTGCCAGCAGCTTGGGGTCAACAGGGACAGAAGCTTTCTTT. The full variable domain, rest sourced from reference TRBV5-5 and TRBJ1-1, is DAGVTQSPTHLIKTRGQQVTLRCSPISGHKSVSWYQQVLGQGPQFIFQYYEKEERGRGNFPDRFSARQFPNYSSELNVNALLLGDSALYLCASSLGSTGTEAFFGQGTRLTVV.

There are many counts of this clonotype. The chain combines TRBV3-1 with TRBJ1-6; no clear D. CDR3 length: 16 amino acids. Germline-derived CDR1 and CDR2 are LGHDT and YNNKEL (reference sequence). V lost 0 bases and J lost 9, with 15 bases in between. CDR3: CASSQDGTGGSSPLHF. The CDR3 nucleotides read TGTGCCAGCAGCCAAGATGGAACGGGAGGGAGTTCACCCCTCCACTTT.

The rearrangement uses TRBV18 and TRBJ1-1; the D gene is possibly TRBD1 (5 bases). Trimming stripped 1 base from V and 7 bases from J, with 10 bases between. This CDR3 region has 13 residues. Per germline, CDR1 KGHSH and CDR2 LQKENI. DNA of the CDR3: TGTGCCAGCTCACCACAGGGGCCCGGTGAAGCTTTCTTT. Its translation is CASSPQGPGEAFF.

This clonotype was detected many times. The chain combines TRBV15 with TRBJ2-7; 9 nucleotides agree with TRBD2. From germline, CDR1 is LNHNV and CDR2 YYDKDF (reference sequence). J lost 2 bases, V lost 5 bases, and 4 bases had no gene match. The CDR3 has 14 amino acids. The CDR3 coding sequence is TGTGCCACCAGCCTCAGCGGGGGGCCCTACGAGCAGTACTTC. Translated, it gives CATSLSGGPYEQYF.

The table lists this clonotype with many counts. DNA of the CDR3: TGTGCCAGCAGTTACCCCCGACAGGGCAGGGAGACCCAGTACTTC. This gives the protein CASSYPRQGRETQYF. The chain links TRBV6-2 or TRBV6-3 to TRBJ2-5, with 7 bases identical to TRBD1. Losses at the gene ends were 2 bases for V and 5 bases for J; bases not matched to a gene: 8. The CDR3 totals 15 residues. CDR1 is MNHEY, CDR2 SVGEGT, per germline.

The chain links TRBV5-6 to TRBJ1-2; no clear D gene. V lost 0 bases, J lost 6 bases, and 12 bases lay in between. Germline lookup yields CDR1 SGHDT and CDR2 YYEEEE. This CDR3 contains 14 residues. Here the CDR3 reads CASSLVGFGDGYTF. In DNA form, the CDR3 reads TGTGCCAGCAGCTTGGTAGGATTCGGTGATGGCTACACCTTC.

The CDR3 protein is CASGARDSSFQQYF. CDR3 sequence (DNA): TGTGCCAGCGGGGCTCGGGACTCCTCGTTCCAGCAGTACTTC. The rearrangement links TRBV5-6 to TRBJ2-7; D perhaps matches TRBD2 (6 bases). This CDR3 has 14 residues. Germline V gene sequence: CDR1 SGHDT, CDR2 YYEEEE. V lost 7 bases to trimming and J lost 8 bases, with 22 bases between them.

A remark on this clonotype: A read error may account for a junction end that differs from germline. This CDR3 reads CAASSEDRYEQYF. The CDR3 DNA sequence: TGTGCCGCCAGCAGTGAGGACCGCTACGAGCAGTACTTC. This rearrangement joins TRBV15 to TRBJ2-7; no firm D call. The CDR3 covers 13 residues. Germline V gene sequence: CDR1 LNHNV, CDR2 YYDKDF (reference sequence). Looking up the rest from reference TRBV15 and TRBJ2-7 gives the full variable domain: DAMVIQNPRYQVTQFGKPVTLSCSQTLNHNVMYWYQQKSSQAPKLLFHYYDKDFNNEADTPDNFQSRRPNTSFCFLDIRSPGLGDTAMYLCAASSEDRYEQYFGPGTRLTVT.

Many counts were recorded for this clonotype. This chain uses TRBV15 with TRBJ1-1, with a weak D call TRBD1 (6 bases). Germline V CDR1 and CDR2: LNHNV, YYDKDF (reference sequence). The V end was cut by 0 bases, the J end by 6 bases, with 8 bases between. The CDR3 loop spans 13 amino acids. CDR3: CATSREDSSEAFF. The CDR3 DNA reads TGTGCCACCAGCAGAGAGGACAGCTCTGAAGCTTTCTTT.

This clonotype was observed many times. The chain recombines TRBV12-3 or TRBV12-4 with TRBJ1-2; D is unclear. This CDR3 spans 13 amino acids. Trimming removed 3 bases from V and 7 bases from J, with 12 bases in between. The DNA for the CDR3 is TGTGCCAGCAGTTTTAAGAGGGCCGGTGGCTACACCTTC. Its translation: CASSFKRAGGYTF.

In its sample, this clonotype was seen once. The V and J genes are TRBV12-3 or TRBV12-4 and TRBJ1-5, with D perhaps matching TRBD1 (6 bases). V gave up 6 bases and J gave up 3 bases, with 15 bases separating them. This CDR3 contains 15 residues. The CDR3 reads CASSATGGPNQPQHF. CDR3 in DNA: TGTGCCAGCAGCGCCACGGGGGGCCCCAATCAGCCCCAGCATTTT.

This clonotype came up many times. This chain links TRBV18 with TRBJ1-2; 10 nucleotides align to TRBD1. Germline trimming cut 5 bases from V and 3 bases from J; bases unmatched to any gene: 12. Germline V gene data show CDR1 as KGHSH and CDR2 as LQKENI. The CDR3 has 17 amino acids. CDR3 residues: CASSARDRGSLYYGYTF. The DNA of the CDR3 is TGTGCCAGCTCAGCCCGGGACAGGGGAAGTTTGTACTATGGCTACACCTTC.

The chain recombines TRBV10-1 with TRBJ2-5; 10 nucleotides match TRBD2. Germline-derived CDR1 and CDR2 are WNHNN and SYGVQD (reference sequence). This CDR3 is built from 16 residues. Germline trimming cut 3 bases from V and 2 bases from J; bases unmatched to any gene: 6. The CDR3, as DNA: TGCGCCAGCAGTGACCTAGCGGGAGCCCCTCAAGAGACCCAGTACTTC. Residues: CASSDLAGAPQETQYF.

This rearrangement joins TRBV11-2 to TRBJ2-7, with 14 bases identical to TRBD2. In germline, CDR1 is SGHAT, CDR2 FQNNGV. Unmatched junction bases numbered 5, after V lost 2 bases and J lost 5 bases. This CDR3 is 16 amino acids long. DNA of the CDR3: TGTGCCAGCAGCTTACGACTAGCGGGAGGGCCCCACGAGCAGTACTTC. Its protein product is CASSLRLAGGPHEQYF.

This clonotype has a count of ten or more. The chain links TRBV27 to TRBJ2-2, with TRBD2 matching 7 bases. Germline V gene data show CDR1 as MNHEY and CDR2 as SMNVEV (reference sequence). With V trimmed by 2 bases and J by 3 bases, 9 bases remained unmatched. The CDR3 extends over 17 amino acids. The CDR3: CASSLDIAGEYTGELFF. DNA of the CDR3: TGTGCCAGCAGTTTAGATATTGCGGGAGAGTACACCGGGGAGCTGTTTTTT.

The chain links TRBV20-1 to TRBJ1-1; D may be TRBD1 (6 bases). This CDR3 comprises 14 residues. Deletions cut 6 bases from V and 4 bases from J, with 18 bases between. Germline values: CDR1 DFQATT, CDR2 SNEGSKA (reference sequence). The CDR3 reads CSATVGARATEAFF. The CDR3 bases are TGCAGTGCAACCGTGGGGGCGCGGGCCACTGAAGCTTTCTTT.

This clonotype has a count of ten or more. V is TRBV28 and J is TRBJ1-2, with no clear D. The CDR3 extends over 12 amino acids. The V gene's germline CDR1 is MDHEN and CDR2 SYDVKM. The V gene lost 3 bases and the J gene lost 5 bases, with 7 bases spanning the gap. CDR3 DNA sequence: TGTGCCAGCAGTTTTTCCCCATATGGCTACACCTTC. Translating gives CASSFSPYGYTF.

This clonotype was seen at least ten times. CDR3 residues: CASSQLTYGPKAFF. Here the CDR3 DNA reads TGTGCCAGCAGCCAGTTGACTTATGGCCCCAAAGCTTTCTTT. The rearrangement joins TRBV5-6 to TRBJ1-1; D is undetermined. The V gene lost 4 bases and the J gene lost 9 bases, with 19 bases spanning the gap. The CDR3 runs 14 residues. The germline V gene encodes CDR1 SGHDT and CDR2 YYEEEE. The variable domain in full, with the rest retrieved from reference TRBV5-6 and TRBJ1-1, is DAGVTQSPTHLIKTRGQQVTLRCSPKSGHDTVSWYQQALGQGPQFIFQYYEEEERQRGNFPDRFSGHQFPNYSSELNVNALLLGDSALYLCASSQLTYGPKAFFGQGTRLTVV.